Each of the 32 T cell receptor beta chains below was sequenced from the same sample in a study of control samples from healthy donors and cancer patients. TCRdb's copy holds only in-frame clones and misses some; the assay was immunoSEQ multiplex PCR. The sample holds 18,000 or so clones, around 84% seen once. The sample consisted of PBMCs. All receptors come from a woman aged 70 to 79 with colorectal cancer.

This clone has only one observation. This chain uses TRBV10-3 with TRBJ2-7; weak D call: TRBD1 (6 bases). CDR1 and CDR2 (germline): ENHRY, SYGVKD. The V end lost 4 bases, the J end lost 5 bases, and 12 bases lay between the germline ends. The CDR3 is 13 amino acids. The CDR3, as DNA: TGTGCCATCAGTGCATCACAGGGACACGAGCAGTACTTC. This encodes CAISASQGHEQYF.

A single count supports this clone. The chain has TRBV18 and TRBJ2-4; D is undetermined. The V gene lost 0 bases and the J gene lost 1 base, with 13 bases spanning the gap. This CDR3 contains 17 residues. Germline lookup yields CDR1 KGHSH and CDR2 LQKENI. The CDR3: CASSPPTSGGAKNIQYF. The CDR3, as DNA: TGTGCCAGCTCACCACCCACCTCTGGTGGGGCCAAAAACATTCAGTACTTC. The full variable domain, completed using reference TRBV18 and TRBJ2-4, is NAGVMQNPRHLVRRRGQEARLRCSPMKGHSHVYWYRQLPEEGLKFMVYLQKENIIDESGMPKERFSAEFPKEGPSILRIQQVVRGDSAAYFCASSPPTSGGAKNIQYFGAGTRLSVL.

This clone turned up a few times. The chain employs TRBV5-4 and TRBJ2-1; no clear D gene. The CDR3 contains 11 residues. Looked up from germline, CDR1 is SGHNT and CDR2 is YYREEE (reference sequence). Deletions cut 4 bases from V and 13 bases from J, with 12 bases between. The CDR3 nucleotides read TGTGCCAGCAGCGGTGCCCGGGTACAGTTCTTC. Encoded protein: CASSGARVQFF.

The rearrangement joins TRBV10-3 to TRBJ1-2; D not certain. The CDR3 covers 14 residues. The germline CDR1 and CDR2 sequences are ENHRY and SYGVKD. Trimming removed 0 bases at V and 4 bases at J, with 9 bases between. Here the CDR3 DNA reads TGTGCCATCAGTGAGTCGACGGGGAGCTATGGCTACACCTTC. Protein product: CAISESTGSYGYTF.

The chain employs TRBV7-2 and TRBJ1-5; TRBD1 matches 7 bases. The trim removed 1 base at V and 0 bases at J, leaving 9 bases unmatched. In germline, CDR1 is SGHTA, CDR2 FQGNSA. The CDR3 sequence is 18 residues long. CDR3 DNA: TGTGCCAGCAGCTTAGGAGGGACAGCAGCTTATAGCAATCAGCCCCAGCATTTT. Amino acids: CASSLGGTAAYSNQPQHF.

This chain joins TRBV19 and TRBJ2-7; the D gene is possibly TRBD2 (5 bases). The CDR3 extends over 12 amino acids. V dropped 2 bases and J dropped 4 bases, with 6 bases sitting between them. Germline V gene lookup returns CDR1 LNHDA and CDR2 SQIVND (reference sequence). CDR3 protein: CASSIPGYEQYF. DNA for the CDR3: TGTGCCAGTAGTATACCGGGATACGAGCAGTACTTC. The complete variable domain, with remaining parts taken from reference TRBV19 and TRBJ2-7, reads DGGITQSPKYLFRKEGQNVTLSCEQNLNHDAMYWYRQDPGQGLRLIYYSQIVNDFQKGDIAEGYSVSREKKESFPLTVTSAQKNPTAFYLCASSIPGYEQYFGPGTRLTVT.

This chain links TRBV3-1 (or the pseudogene TRBV3-2) with TRBJ2-3, with 13 nucleotides matching TRBD2. The CDR3 is 16 amino acids. Per germline, CDR1 LGHDT and CDR2 YNNKEL (reference sequence). V was pared by 3 bases and J by 6 bases, with 6 bases of the junction left unmatched. CDR3 region: CASSQGLAGIWDTQYF. The CDR3 DNA reads as TGTGCCAGCAGCCAGGGACTAGCGGGGATTTGGGATACGCAGTATTTT.

The chain combines TRBV5-8 with TRBJ1-6, with a weak D call TRBD1 (6 bases). V was cut by 4 bases and J by 14 bases, with 22 bases left in between. This CDR3 is 15 amino acids long. CDR1 is SGHTS, CDR2 YDEGEE, per germline. CDR3 protein: CASSPAEGGSNTLHF. CDR3 nucleotide sequence: TGTGCCAGCAGCCCCGCGGAGGGGGGATCCAACACCCTCCACTTT.

The chain has TRBV7-6 and TRBJ1-1, with D possibly TRBD1 on 5 matching bases. The CDR3 has 15 residues. Germline V lookup: CDR1 SGHVS, CDR2 FNYEAQ. V was trimmed by 1 base and J by 5 bases, leaving 14 bases between them. In nucleotides, the CDR3 is TGTGCCAGCAGCTTAGTAGTCGGGGGTACAACTGAAGCTTTCTTT. As protein: CASSLVVGGTTEAFF.

This clone has only a few counts. The V call is TRBV4-2, the J call TRBJ2-7; 8 bases agree with TRBD2. This CDR3 is 15 amino acids long. Germline V gives CDR1 LGHNA, CDR2 YNFKEQ. V trimming: 0 bases; J trimming: 4 bases; junction bases outside the gene matches: 5. The CDR3 region is CASSQDRAGGYEQYF. DNA for the CDR3: TGTGCCAGCAGCCAAGATCGGGCGGGAGGTTACGAGCAGTACTTC.

This clone was observed a single time. The chain employs TRBV6-1 and TRBJ1-5, with 8 bases fitting TRBD1. Trimming cost V 2 bases and J 7 bases; bases outside gene matches: 4. The germline gives CDR1 MNHNS, CDR2 SASEGT. The CDR3 totals 14 residues. CDR3 sequence: CASSEQGANQPQHF. The CDR3 nucleotides are TGTGCCAGCAGTGAACAGGGGGCAAACCAGCCCCAGCATTTT.

This clone has only a few counts. CDR3 nucleotides: TGCGCCAGCAGCCAAGACCCCGGACAGATCTACATGAACACTGAAGCTTTCTTT. Its translation is CASSQDPGQIYMNTEAFF. The chain links TRBV4-3 to TRBJ1-1; maybe TRBD1 (6 bases). Trimming took off 0 bases at V and 0 bases at J, with 17 bases between the two ends. The CDR3 totals 18 residues. Germline lookup yields CDR1 LGHNA and CDR2 YSLEER.

This CDR3 reads CASSLAVGNYGYTF. CDR3 coding DNA: TGTGCCAGCAGCTTAGCGGTGGGAAACTATGGCTACACCTTC. V is TRBV7-9 and J is TRBJ1-2; no clear D gene. This CDR3 comprises 14 residues. In germline, CDR1 is SEHNR, CDR2 FQNEAQ (reference sequence). Trimming stripped 0 bases from V and 2 bases from J, with 7 bases between. The full variable domain, its missing parts supplied by reference TRBV7-9 and TRBJ1-2, is DTGVSQNPRHKITKRGQNVTFRCDPISEHNRLYWYRQTLGQGPEFLTYFQNEAQLEKSRLLSDRFSAERPKGSFSTLEIQRTEQGDSAMYLCASSLAVGNYGYTFGSGTRLTVV.

This clone was seen just once. The V and J genes are TRBV5-1 and TRBJ2-5; maybe TRBD2 (5 bases). CDR3 length: 14 residues. The V and J ends lost 2 bases and 2 bases respectively, with 10 bases between them. CDR1 is SGHRS, CDR2 YFSETQ, per germline. The CDR3 DNA reads as TGCGCCAGCAGCTTCCCCCTAGCACAAGAGACCCAGTACTTC. Protein product: CASSFPLAQETQYF. The whole variable domain, remainder taken from reference TRBV5-1 and TRBJ2-5, is KAGVTQTPRYLIKTRGQQVTLSCSPISGHRSVSWYQQTPGQGLQFLFEYFSETQRNKGNFPGRFSGRQFSNSRSEMNVSTLELGDSALYLCASSFPLAQETQYFGPGTRLLVL.

This clone is termed medium-sized (0.01 to 0.1%). The chain uses TRBV19 and TRBJ1-2, with D maybe TRBD1 (6 bases). V was pared by 3 bases and J by 6 bases, with 11 bases between. Germline V CDR1 and CDR2: LNHDA, SQIVND (reference sequence). CDR3 length: 13 residues. The CDR3 DNA sequence: TGTGCCAGTAGTATGGGGAGGACAGATGGCTACACCTTC. This encodes CASSMGRTDGYTF.

The chain combines TRBV9 with TRBJ1-3; unclear D gene. V was clipped by 4 bases and J by 8 bases, with 10 bases between them. In germline, CDR1 is SGDLS, CDR2 YYNGEE. CDR3 length: 12 residues. As DNA, the CDR3 is TGTGCCAGCAGCTCCTCCAGTGACACCATATATTTT. Translating gives CASSSSSDTIYF. Based on the CDR3 plus reference TRBV9 and TRBJ1-3, the full variable domain is DSGVTQTPKHLITATGQRVTLRCSPRSGDLSVYWYQQSLDQGLQFLIQYYNGEERAKGNILERFSAQQFPDLHSELNLSSLELGDSALYFCASSSSSDTIYFGEGSWLTVV.

The V and J genes are TRBV7-3 and TRBJ1-6; D remains ambiguous. CDR3 size: 14 residues. Between the trimmed V and J ends, which lost 3 bases and 7 bases, there was a span of 10 bases. Germline CDR1 SGHTA, CDR2 FQGTGA. The DNA for the CDR3 is TGTGCCAGCAGCTTTGAGGGCAACAATTCACCCCTCCACTTT. This codes for CASSFEGNNSPLHF.

The V call is TRBV10-3, the J call TRBJ2-2, with D hard to call. The germline V gene has CDR1 ENHRY and CDR2 SYGVKD. Trimming cost V 11 bases and J 0 bases, with 13 bases left between them. This CDR3 is 14 amino acids long. CDR3 nucleotides: TGTGCCTCCCGCACCACCACGAACACCGGGGAGCTGTTTTTT. The encoded protein is CASRTTTNTGELFF.

V is TRBV19 and J is TRBJ1-5, with 7 bases that match TRBD1. V gave up 5 bases and J gave up 3 bases; unmatched junction bases: 4. Per the germline V gene, CDR1 is LNHDA and CDR2 is SQIVND (reference sequence). The CDR3 sequence is 14 residues long. The CDR3, as DNA: TGTGCCAGTAGTTCGACAGGGAACAATCAGCCCCAGCATTTT. Translating it yields CASSSTGNNQPQHF. The whole variable domain, remainder taken from reference TRBV19 and TRBJ1-5, is DGGITQSPKYLFRKEGQNVTLSCEQNLNHDAMYWYRQDPGQGLRLIYYSQIVNDFQKGDIAEGYSVSREKKESFPLTVTSAQKNPTAFYLCASSSTGNNQPQHFGDGTRLSIL.

The chain employs TRBV7-3 and TRBJ1-2; D is ambiguous. V lost 5 bases, J lost 2 bases, and 12 bases lay in between. The CDR3 is 14 residues long. CDR1 and CDR2 (germline): SGHTA, FQGTGA. CDR3 sequence reads: CASSPQTGNYGYTF. CDR3 DNA: TGTGCCAGCAGCCCACAAACCGGGAACTATGGCTACACCTTC.

The V and J genes are TRBV6-4 and TRBJ1-2; D is possibly TRBD1 (5 bases). CDR1 is MRHNA, CDR2 SNTAGT, per germline. V lost 6 bases and J 7 bases, leaving 21 bases between the germline ends. This CDR3 is built from 15 residues. Here the CDR3 DNA reads TGTGCCAGCAGGGCCCCCGGACGGACCCAGGGTGGCTACACCTTC. This codes for CASRAPGRTQGGYTF.

The rearrangement uses TRBV7-3 and TRBJ2-2; unclear D gene. The germline V and J ends were trimmed by 1 base and 6 bases, with 6 bases remaining between them. Germline V lookup: CDR1 SGHTA, CDR2 FQGTGA. CDR3 size: 13 residues. CDR3 loop: CASSLNRAGELFF. CDR3 in DNA: TGTGCCAGCAGCTTAAATCGGGCCGGGGAGCTGTTTTTT.

The V call is TRBV6-5, the J call TRBJ1-3; the D gene is possibly TRBD1 (6 bases). The CDR3 loop spans 15 amino acids. Trimming removed 2 bases at V and 4 bases at J, with 12 bases between. Germline CDR1 MNHEY, CDR2 SVGAGI. CDR3 bases: TGTGCCAGCAGTTACGCGCAGGGGACCGGAAACACCATATATTTT. It is translated as CASSYAQGTGNTIYF.

The rearrangement joins TRBV4-2 to TRBJ2-3, with 10 bases that match TRBD2. This CDR3 has 18 amino acids. V lost 1 base to trimming and J lost 6 bases; unmatched junction nucleotides: 13. The V gene's germline CDR1 is LGHNA and CDR2 YNFKEQ. CDR3 sequence (DNA): TGTGCCAGCAGCCAAGGCGGAGCGGGAGGGCCCCAGGGGGATACGCAGTATTTT. Translated, it gives CASSQGGAGGPQGDTQYF.

The chain links TRBV27 to TRBJ2-7; D gene uncertain. Germline V gene lookup returns CDR1 MNHEY and CDR2 SMNVEV (reference sequence). The CDR3 covers 15 residues. V lost 5 bases and J lost 2, with 16 bases in between. Here the CDR3 reads CASSPIRVGTYEQYF. As DNA, the CDR3 is TGTGCCAGCAGTCCCATCCGGGTGGGCACCTACGAGCAGTACTTC.

This clone is a singleton in its sample. This rearrangement joins TRBV27 to TRBJ2-2; D may be TRBD2 (5 bases). V lost 8 bases to trimming and J lost 1 base, with 11 bases between them. Germline CDR1 is MNHEY and CDR2 is SMNVEV (reference sequence). The CDR3 length is 14 residues. CDR3 protein: CASGVRVNTGELFF. The DNA of the CDR3 is TGTGCCAGCGGGGTGAGGGTGAACACCGGGGAGCTGTTTTTT.

The V call is TRBV7-9, the J call TRBJ1-4, with TRBD1 matching over 9 bases. V dropped 0 bases and J dropped 7; count of bases not matched to a gene: 3. This CDR3 has 15 residues. From germline, CDR1 is SEHNR and CDR2 FQNEAQ (reference sequence). The CDR3 reads CASSLAGQGGEKLFF. CDR3 sequence (DNA): TGTGCCAGCAGCTTAGCGGGACAGGGTGGTGAAAAACTGTTTTTT.

The J gene is TRBJ1-1, the V gene TRBV7-9; D is unresolved. CDR1 and CDR2 from the germline V gene are SEHNR and FQNEAQ (reference sequence). The CDR3 totals 13 residues. V was clipped by 5 bases and J by 0 bases, with 7 bases between them. CDR3 loop: CASSLTLNTEAFF. The CDR3 region has the DNA TGTGCCAGCAGCCTTACCTTGAACACTGAAGCTTTCTTT. Full variable domain (outside the CDR3, taken from reference TRBV7-9 and TRBJ1-1): DTGVSQNPRHKITKRGQNVTFRCDPISEHNRLYWYRQTLGQGPEFLTYFQNEAQLEKSRLLSDRFSAERPKGSFSTLEIQRTEQGDSAMYLCASSLTLNTEAFFGQGTRLTVV.

The chain employs TRBV4-1 and TRBJ2-7; D is perhaps TRBD1 or TRBD2 (5 bases each). Trimming took 0 bases from V and 2 from J, leaving 11 bases between them. The germline V gene encodes CDR1 MGHRA and CDR2 YSYEKL. The CDR3 loop spans 15 amino acids. The chain's CDR3 is CASSQDRGDPYEQYF. In DNA, the CDR3 is TGCGCCAGCAGCCAAGATCGTGGGGACCCCTACGAGCAGTACTTC.

V gene TRBV7-9 combines with J gene TRBJ1-3; D not resolved. The ends were cut back, 5 bases at V and 9 bases at J, with 11 bases in the middle. The CDR3 loop spans 12 amino acids. Germline loops: CDR1 SEHNR, CDR2 FQNEAQ (reference sequence). CDR3 nucleotide sequence: TGTGCCAGCAGCGCTAGCCTACTCACCATATATTTT. Translating it yields CASSASLLTIYF.

The genes are TRBV7-9 and TRBJ2-7; 13 nucleotides agree with TRBD2. The V segment lost 3 bases and the J segment 7 bases; nucleotides outside the gene matches: 6. Germline CDR1 and CDR2: SEHNR and FQNEAQ (reference sequence). CDR3 size: 15 residues. The CDR3 is CASSLRTSGSEEQYF. The CDR3 DNA is TGTGCCAGCAGCTTGCGGACTAGCGGGAGTGAAGAGCAGTACTTC.

Only a few counts were recorded for this clone. The rearrangement joins TRBV3-1 (or the pseudogene TRBV3-2) to TRBJ1-5; D might be TRBD1 (6 bases). V lost 4 bases to trimming and J lost 4 bases, with 11 bases between them. The CDR3 is made up of 14 amino acids. CDR1 and CDR2 from the germline V gene are LGHDT and YNNKEL (reference sequence). As DNA, the CDR3 is TGTGCCAGCAGCCTTAGCAGGGGAAATCAGCCCCAGCATTTT. Translation gives CASSLSRGNQPQHF.